This TCR beta chain was captured in a study of T cell repertoires in cytomegalovirus infection. Study findings and constraints: Totalled public TCR beta family frequency picked out people who carried CMV plus the relevant HLA.

In this sample, this clonotype turned up once. Its antigen is unknown. Germline loops: CDR1 SEHNR, CDR2 FQNEAQ (reference sequence). The ends were cut back, 5 bases at V and 12 bases at J, with 20 bases in the middle. CDR3 length equals 14 residues. Via MiXCR, TCRdb re-called the reads, giving one row per CDR3 protein. The sample comprises 150,000 or so distinct CDR3 sequences, around 20% of which are singletons, and 11% rests with the top ten. This receptor was identified in a human donor in good health (CMV status not recorded). Some clones in this sample may be carry-over from other donors' samples. The specimen was PBMCs. V gene TRBV7-9 combines with J gene TRBJ2-1, with a tentative D call TRBD2 (7 bases). The CDR3 DNA sequence: TGTGCCAGCAGCCCGGGAGGTCAAGGGGGTGCGCAGTTCTTC. Encoded protein: CASSPGGQGGAQFF.